This T cell receptor beta chain was sequenced for a study of T-cell memory formation after mild COVID-19. TCRdb passed the 5' RACE reads through MiXCR, listing each CDR3 protein once. The sample contains a few hundred thousand distinct CDR3 sequences, around a fifth of which appear only once. Germline CDR1 and CDR2: SGHRS and YFSETQ. The CDR3 contains 17 residues. V lost 5 bases to trimming and J lost 6 bases; unmatched junction nucleotides: 12. Study-level points and caveats: Several responding clones turned up in pre-infection memory, indicating that cross-reactive memory may have taken part. Clones contracting across day 15 to 85 had a balanced CD4/CD8 profile; later expanding clones leaned CD4+.

This clonotype has just a few counts. What it binds is unknown. Sequenced sample: PBMCs or a T cell subset sorted from them (not recorded which). The chain recombines TRBV5-1 with TRBJ2-2; TRBD2 matches at 11 bases. The sequence was collected from an adult woman who had mild COVID-19 (a few samples of this study predate the infection). Cell type and time point are not known. CDR3 in amino acids: CASSIGNSGGASGELFF. In DNA form, the CDR3 reads TGCGCCAGCAGTATCGGAAATAGCGGGGGGGCCTCCGGGGAGCTGTTTTTT.